This T cell receptor (beta chain) was recovered during a study of post-analysis software for immune sequencing data. Study information: Recorded disease courses covered relapsing-remitting, secondary progressive and progressive-relapsing multiple sclerosis. Some patients had no subtype annotation.

Libraries were made from TCR beta cDNA, and they carried unique molecular identifiers. TCRdb passed the PCR reads through MiXCR, listing each CDR3 protein once. The sample has hundreds of thousands of distinct CDR3 sequences; approximately 59% are singletons. The CDR3 totals 16 residues. V lost 1 base and J lost 1; bases outside the gene matches: 6. Germline CDR1 reads SQVTM; CDR2 reads ANQGSEA. Only a few counts were recorded for this clonotype. Its target is not known. Study results and limitations: Multiple sclerosis patients had significantly lower normalized Chao1 diversity than controls. TRBV segments more frequent in patients than in controls numbered roughly 5 and included TRBV5-6, TRBV5-1 and TRBV20-1.

Specimen: blood. The TCR comes from a girl aged 2 to 9 with multiple sclerosis. V usage is TRBV29-1 and J usage is TRBJ2-1; 8 bases match TRBD2. The CDR3 here is CSVEGGAGVSYNEQFF. The CDR3 DNA is TGCAGCGTTGAAGGTGGAGCGGGAGTATCCTACAATGAGCAGTTCTTC.